This T cell receptor (beta chain) was observed in a study of identical twins. General study results and limits: Out-of-frame sharing of TCR alpha in monozygotic twins was underestimated by models. Researchers reported excess low generation probability among twin-shared out-of-frame alpha sequences.

This clonotype has ten or more counts. Antigen: not known. Template switching, a step in the protocol, added a universal primer site, and cDNA carried unique molecular identifiers. In TCRdb, the 5' RACE reads were re-called with MiXCR into one record per CDR3 protein. In the table there are a few hundred thousand distinct CDR3 sequences, approximately 9.6% of which are singletons. Germline V gene lookup returns CDR1 LGHDT and CDR2 YNNKEL (reference sequence). The CDR3 has 14 residues. The J segment lost 2 bases and the V segment lost 6 bases, leaving 6 bases of the junction unmatched. The same sample was also used in a study of yellow fever vaccine responses in identical twins.

Sequenced sample: PBMCs. The receptor comes from a woman younger than 35 in good health. V usage is TRBV3-1 and J usage is TRBJ1-2; 7 bases line up with TRBD1. The CDR3 loop reads CASSVGTANYGYTF. The CDR3 DNA reads TGTGCCAGCAGTGTTGGGACAGCCAACTATGGCTACACCTTC.